The 24 T cell receptor beta chains below were found in one sample sequenced in a study of OX40 agonist ivuxolimab in advanced cancers. TCRdb's table, derived via immunoSEQ multiplex PCR, lists solely in-frame clones and lacks some. The data show approximately 70,000 clones, with roughly 88% seen just once and roughly 8.2% held by the top ten. The sequenced sample was CD4+ or CD8+ T cells sorted from blood, obtained in a trial of the OX40 agonist ivuxolimab. The receptors were gathered from an adult with an advanced solid tumor such as melanoma, head and neck, liver or kidney cancer.

The rearrangement uses TRBV7-2 and TRBJ1-1; D remains ambiguous. The CDR3 totals 14 residues. CDR1 and CDR2 from the germline V gene are SGHTA and FQGNSA. Trimming took 6 bases from V and 5 from J, leaving 16 bases between them. DNA for the CDR3: TGTGCCAGCAGATTGGTCGGGGAGCGGACTGAAGCTTTCTTT. This sequence encodes CASRLVGERTEAFF.

The CDR3 DNA reads as TGTGCCAGCAGTGCCATGGGAGGACAGCCGAACACTGAAGCTTTCTTT. This gives the protein CASSAMGGQPNTEAFF. This chain joins TRBV6-4 and TRBJ1-1; perhaps TRBD1 as D (6 bases). Germline assignment: CDR1 MRHNA and CDR2 SNTAGT. Trimming shortened V by 4 bases and J by 1 base, and 16 bases separated the two germline ends. The CDR3 covers 16 residues.

J is TRBJ2-7 and V is TRBV5-1; 8 bases are a match to TRBD1. This CDR3 contains 14 residues. Germline assignment: CDR1 SGHRS and CDR2 YFSETQ. V shed 4 bases, J shed 4 bases, and the junction held 7 bases outside the gene matches. DNA for the CDR3: TGCGCCAGCAGCGGACCCGGACAGGGTTACGAGCAGTACTTC. Its protein is CASSGPGQGYEQYF.

This chain joins TRBV7-2 and TRBJ2-5; D is possibly TRBD1 (5 bases). Trimming shortened V by 2 bases and J by 2 bases, and 12 bases separated the two germline ends. Germline V gives CDR1 SGHTA, CDR2 FQGNSA. The length of the CDR3 is 15 residues. The CDR3 spells CASSLKGLGQETQYF. The CDR3 bases are TGTGCCAGCAGCTTAAAGGGGTTAGGACAAGAGACCCAGTACTTC.

The chain couples TRBV6-5 to TRBJ1-4; 11 bases line up with TRBD1. CDR1 MNHEY and CDR2 SVGAGI come from the germline V gene. V gave up 4 bases and J gave up 8 bases; unmatched junction bases: 9. The CDR3 contains 16 residues. In nucleotides, the CDR3 is TGTGCCAGCAGTTTAGGACAGGGGGCCCCAGGCGAAAAACTGTTTTTT. As protein: CASSLGQGAPGEKLFF.

The rearrangement joins TRBV7-9 to TRBJ2-3, with D hard to call. CDR3 length equals 13 residues. Germline loops: CDR1 SEHNR, CDR2 FQNEAQ (reference sequence). V gave up 2 bases and J gave up 6 bases, with 9 bases separating them. The DNA of the CDR3 is TGTGCCAGCAGCTTAATAGGCAGGGATACGCAGTATTTT. Translated, it gives CASSLIGRDTQYF.

The chain recombines TRBV9 with TRBJ1-1; 7 bases agree with TRBD1. The CDR3 length is 18 residues. The V gene's germline CDR1 is SGDLS and CDR2 YYNGEE. Trimming took 2 bases from V and 3 from J; bases not matched to a gene: 16. The CDR3 DNA reads TGTGCCAGCAGCGTGGACCCCTACTTGGCAGGGGGACACACTGAAGCTTTCTTT. Protein sequence: CASSVDPYLAGGHTEAFF.

The chain joins TRBV5-4 to TRBJ2-1; 13 bases are a match to TRBD2. The V gene's germline CDR1 is SGHNT and CDR2 YYREEE (reference sequence). The CDR3 contains 17 residues. The ends lost 6 bases at V and 1 base at J; junction bases unmatched: 7. The CDR3 DNA follows: TGTGCCAGCACCCCGACTAGCGGGGGGCCATCCTACAATGAGCAGTTCTTC. It codes for CASTPTSGGPSYNEQFF.

V is TRBV19 and J is TRBJ1-2, with D tentatively TRBD1 (5 bases). The CDR3 is made up of 14 amino acids. In germline, CDR1 is LNHDA, CDR2 SQIVND (reference sequence). Trimming cost V 0 bases and J 7 bases, with 12 bases left between them. CDR3 protein: CASSIDSGASGYTF. As DNA, the CDR3 is TGTGCCAGTAGTATAGACTCTGGGGCGAGTGGCTACACCTTC.

The J gene is TRBJ2-1, the V gene TRBV7-9, with TRBD1 matching 8 bases. The CDR3 has 15 residues. From germline, CDR1 is SEHNR and CDR2 FQNEAQ (reference sequence). V shed 7 bases and J 8 bases; nucleotides not matched to a gene: 13. CDR3 in DNA: TGTGCCAGCACCCTTTTCCCTCCAGGGGGCGATGAGCAGTTCTTC. This translates into CASTLFPPGGDEQFF. The full variable domain, its missing parts supplied by reference TRBV7-9 and TRBJ2-1, is DTGVSQNPRHKITKRGQNVTFRCDPISEHNRLYWYRQTLGQGPEFLTYFQNEAQLEKSRLLSDRFSAERPKGSFSTLEIQRTEQGDSAMYLCASTLFPPGGDEQFFGPGTRLTVL.

This rearrangement joins TRBV20-1 to TRBJ2-7; a possible D gene is TRBD1 (7 bases). V was trimmed by 6 bases and J by 6 bases, leaving 12 bases between them. Germline CDR1 DFQATT, CDR2 SNEGSKA (reference sequence). The CDR3 sequence is 11 residues long. CDR3 in amino acids: CSASQGGEQYF. CDR3 DNA: TGCAGTGCAAGTCAGGGGGGCGAGCAGTACTTC.

The chain is built from TRBV25-1 and TRBJ2-7, with TRBD1 matching over 9 bases. The CDR3 is 15 residues long. Germline V gene data show CDR1 as MGHDK and CDR2 as SYGVNS. J was trimmed by 6 bases and V by 3 bases; bases with no gene match: 9. The CDR3 DNA reads as TGTGCCAGCAGTGAGGCCGGGACAGGGAGTTCCGAGCAGTACTTC. Translating gives CASSEAGTGSSEQYF.

Comments on this clone: Sequence at one end of the junction differs from germline and may be a read error. J is TRBJ1-4 and V is TRBV4-2, with a weak D call TRBD1 (6 bases). From germline, CDR1 is LGHNA and CDR2 YNFKEQ. The length of the CDR3 is 14 residues. Here the CDR3 DNA reads TGTGCCAGCAGCCAAGCGGTTACCTCCGGGACAATGGATTTT. It codes for CASSQAVTSGTMDF.

The rearrangement links TRBV7-7 to TRBJ2-3; D call uncertain. This CDR3 spans 14 amino acids. Trimming removed 8 bases from V and 0 bases from J, with 12 bases in between. Looked up from germline, CDR1 is SSHAT and CDR2 is FNYEAQ (reference sequence). In DNA, the CDR3 is TGTGCCAGCTCCCAAACCTCTAGCACAGATACGCAGTATTTT. Encoded protein: CASSQTSSTDTQYF. Full variable domain (rest looked up from reference TRBV7-7 and TRBJ2-3): GAGVSQSPRYKVTKRGQDVTLRCDPISSHATLYWYQQALGQGPEFLTYFNYEAQPDKSGLPSDRFSAERPEGSISTLTIQRTEQRDSAMYRCASSQTSSTDTQYFGPGTRLTVL.

This chain connects TRBV11-3 to TRBJ2-7, with D unclear. This CDR3 is built from 16 residues. CDR1 SGHNT and CDR2 YENEEA come from the germline V gene. The V end was cut by 1 base, the J end by 2 bases, with 15 bases between. CDR3 DNA: TGTGCCAGCAGCTTAGCGGGCCAGGTGGGAACCTACGAGCAGTACTTC. Translating gives CASSLAGQVGTYEQYF.

The V and J genes are TRBV21-1 and TRBJ2-7; the table's D call, TRBD2, was not checked against the DNA. TRBV21-1 is termed a pseudogene. The CDR3 sequence is 12 residues long. The CDR3 protein is CASSKEEGIPYF. CDR3 in DNA: TGTGCCAGCAGCAAAGAGGAGGGTATCCCGTACTTC.

The rearrangement uses TRBV11-2 and TRBJ1-1, with TRBD1 identical over 8 bases. Germline V CDR1 and CDR2: SGHAT, FQNNGV. The ends lost 5 bases at V and 4 bases at J; junction bases unmatched: 9. CDR3 size: 15 residues. The CDR3 bases are TGTGCCAGCAGCCAACCCCAGGGGGCAATCACTGAAGCTTTCTTT. Amino acids: CASSQPQGAITEAFF.

The rearrangement uses TRBV7-2 and TRBJ2-3; tentative D call: TRBD2 (5 bases). The germline CDR1 and CDR2 sequences are SGHTA and FQGNSA. The CDR3 has 16 residues. The V end was cut by 3 bases, the J end by 2 bases, with 15 bases between. CDR3 sequence: CASSFGLSAVTDTQYF. CDR3 DNA: TGTGCCAGCAGCTTTGGACTGTCGGCAGTCACAGATACGCAGTATTTT.

The V and J genes are TRBV5-1 and TRBJ2-1, with TRBD1 as a possible D gene (5 bases). V dropped 7 bases and J dropped 3 bases, with 8 bases sitting between them. The germline CDR1 and CDR2 sequences are SGHRS and YFSETQ. The CDR3 has 12 residues. Here the CDR3 reads CASADNYNEQFF. The CDR3 DNA follows: TGCGCCAGCGCGGACAACTACAATGAGCAGTTCTTC.

V gene TRBV19 combines with J gene TRBJ2-3; 9 bases line up with TRBD1. Germline CDR1 reads LNHDA; CDR2 reads SQIVND (reference sequence). With 6 bases clipped from V and 0 bases from J, the junction kept 7 bases outside the gene matches. The CDR3 runs 16 residues. The CDR3 spells CASSAPGQGSTDTQYF. CDR3 DNA: TGTGCCAGTAGCGCTCCGGGACAGGGAAGCACAGATACGCAGTATTTT.

About this clone itself: Other DNA sequences within the sample encode an identical CDR3. The chain recombines TRBV7-2 with TRBJ2-7; D perhaps matches TRBD1 (5 bases). V was cut by 5 bases and J by 7 bases, with 12 bases left in between. The CDR3 extends over 12 amino acids. Germline lookup yields CDR1 SGHTA and CDR2 FQGNSA. CDR3 residues: CASSPQGREQYF. The CDR3 DNA reads as TGTGCCAGCAGCCCGCAGGGTCGGGAGCAGTACTTC.

This clone was detected only once. V is TRBV5-4 and J is TRBJ1-4, with a weak D call TRBD1 (6 bases). The CDR3 contains 13 residues. Trimming took off 1 base at V and 8 bases at J, with 9 bases between the two ends. Germline CDR1 SGHNT, CDR2 YYREEE (reference sequence). CDR3 region: CASSLQGREKLFF. CDR3 bases: TGTGCCAGCAGCTTGCAGGGGAGGGAAAAACTGTTTTTT.

The chain is built from TRBV7-9 and TRBJ1-2; no clear D gene. The CDR3 loop spans 13 amino acids. The ends were cut back, 4 bases at V and 3 bases at J, with 9 bases in the middle. Germline V CDR1 and CDR2: SEHNR, FQNEAQ (reference sequence). Here the CDR3 reads CASSSGKYYGYTF. CDR3 bases: TGTGCCAGCAGCTCCGGGAAATACTATGGCTACACCTTC.

This chain connects TRBV6-6 to TRBJ2-3, with D perhaps matching TRBD1 (6 bases). The CDR3 extends over 14 amino acids. Between the trimmed V and J ends, which lost 6 bases and 6 bases, there was a span of 16 bases. Looked up from germline, CDR1 is MNHNY and CDR2 is SVGAGI (reference sequence). The CDR3 DNA follows: TGTGCCAGCAGAGACGGGGCAGGGGTGGATACGCAGTATTTT. The encoded protein is CASRDGAGVDTQYF.